Below are 15 T cell receptor beta chains sequenced from a single sample in a study of shared clonotypes between healthy human individuals. Some clones are missing from TCRdb's copy, which holds only in-frame ones; the method was immunoSEQ multiplex PCR. The repertoire has millions of clones, more than 85% of them found once; the top ten carry under 2%. Naive-designated CD8 cells lacked CD45RO, were positively enriched for CCR7, and omitted terminally differentiated effector memory CD45RA+ cells. Sequences were obtained from naive CD8+ T cells from PBMCs. The source is a man younger than 35 in good health. Some clones in this sample may be carry-over from other donors' samples.

In its sample, this clone was seen once. The V call is TRBV15, the J call TRBJ2-7; TRBD1 might be the D (5 bases). This CDR3 has 14 residues. Germline V gene data show CDR1 as LNHNV and CDR2 as YYDKDF (reference sequence). V was pared by 0 bases and J by 5 bases, with 11 bases between. The CDR3 DNA is TGTGCCACCAGCAGAGATCTAGGGGTTGACGAGCAGTACTTC. Translation: CATSRDLGVDEQYF.

The genes are TRBV7-9 and TRBJ1-1; TRBD1 might be the D (5 bases). Trimming took off 3 bases at V and 1 base at J, with 21 bases between the two ends. The germline CDR1 and CDR2 sequences are SEHNR and FQNEAQ (reference sequence). This CDR3 comprises 18 residues. Here the CDR3 DNA reads TGTGCCAGCAGCTTCGGCAGGGTAACATTCGGGGAGAACACTGAAGCTTTCTTT. It codes for CASSFGRVTFGENTEAFF.

The chain has TRBV28 and TRBJ1-2; D is unclear. The CDR3 is 13 amino acids. Trimming removed 5 bases from V and 4 bases from J, with 11 bases in between. Germline-derived CDR1 and CDR2 are MDHEN and SYDVKM. The CDR3 DNA follows: TGTGCCAGCAGTCCGGGCCCTTTCTATGGCTACACCTTC. Its translation is CASSPGPFYGYTF.

V usage is TRBV15 and J usage is TRBJ2-5; D is unresolved. The CDR3 spans 15 residues. Germline CDR1 is LNHNV and CDR2 is YYDKDF (reference sequence). V gave up 0 bases and J gave up 6 bases, with 14 bases separating them. The chain's CDR3 is CATSREAENPQTQYF. The DNA for the CDR3 is TGTGCCACCAGCAGAGAGGCAGAAAATCCCCAGACCCAGTACTTC.

The chain couples TRBV10-2 to TRBJ1-5; D unclear. With 1 base removed from V and 5 bases from J, the gap between germline ends came to 12 bases. CDR3 length equals 15 residues. Germline assignment: CDR1 WSHSY and CDR2 SAAADI. CDR3 residues: CASSEWQERYQPQHF. The CDR3 DNA sequence: TGCGCCAGCAGTGAGTGGCAAGAGAGGTATCAGCCCCAGCATTTT.

This rearrangement joins TRBV28 to TRBJ2-7; no definite D call. V lost 5 bases and J lost 13, with 24 bases in between. This CDR3 has 14 amino acids. Germline V gene sequence: CDR1 MDHEN, CDR2 SYDVKM. CDR3 sequence reads: CASSRPDESGDIYF. The CDR3 nucleotides read TGTGCCAGCAGTCGACCCGATGAATCTGGAGATATTTACTTC.

The chain links TRBV13 to TRBJ1-2; D is ambiguous. Trimming took off 5 bases at V and 6 bases at J, with 7 bases between the two ends. This CDR3 is 11 amino acids long. The germline V gene has CDR1 PRHDT and CDR2 FYEKMQ (reference sequence). In nucleotides, the CDR3 is TGTGCCAGCAGCGATCAGAATGGCTACACCTTC. Residues: CASSDQNGYTF.

This sequence joins TRBV9 and TRBJ1-5, with D unclear. In germline, CDR1 is SGDLS, CDR2 YYNGEE. This CDR3 is 15 amino acids long. V lost 0 bases to trimming and J lost 8 bases, with 15 bases between them. In nucleotides, the CDR3 is TGTGCCAGCAGCGTAGAGGGCAGGCCCGTCGAGCCCCAGCATTTT. Protein product: CASSVEGRPVEPQHF.

This chain connects TRBV6-1 to TRBJ2-7; 10 bases are a match to TRBD1. With V trimmed by 3 bases and J by 4 bases, 3 bases remained unmatched. The CDR3 loop spans 14 amino acids. Germline V CDR1 and CDR2: MNHNS, SASEGT. The CDR3 coding sequence is TGTGCCAGCAGTGACGGGGGACAGGGGTACGAGCAGTACTTC. Translating it yields CASSDGGQGYEQYF.

The genes are TRBV13 and TRBJ2-6; the match to TRBD1 covers 9 bases. The CDR3 is made up of 19 amino acids. Germline assignment: CDR1 PRHDT and CDR2 FYEKMQ (reference sequence). J was trimmed by 2 bases and V by 7 bases; bases with no gene match: 15. CDR3 DNA: TGTGCCAGCACCATACAACCGGGACAGGGCGGGCCTGGGGCCAACGTCCTGACTTTC. It encodes CASTIQPGQGGPGANVLTF.

The chain uses TRBV7-3 and TRBJ2-2; D gene unclear. The V gene's germline CDR1 is SGHTA and CDR2 FQGTGA. The CDR3 is made up of 13 amino acids. Trimming removed 5 bases at V and 3 bases at J, with 7 bases between. CDR3 DNA sequence: TGTGCCAGCAGCGCCGTGGACACCGGGGAGCTGTTTTTT. Its translation: CASSAVDTGELFF.

The chain couples TRBV28 to TRBJ2-3, with D tentatively TRBD2 (5 bases). The CDR3 has 15 residues. Trimming took off 2 bases at V and 4 bases at J, with 13 bases between the two ends. The germline CDR1 and CDR2 sequences are MDHEN and SYDVKM. CDR3 DNA: TGTGCCAGCAGTTTACTTAGCCCGGAGGCAGATACGCAGTATTTT. Translated, it gives CASSLLSPEADTQYF.

J is TRBJ2-1 and V is TRBV6-6; D is unclear. This CDR3 comprises 14 residues. In germline, CDR1 is MNHNY, CDR2 SVGAGI (reference sequence). V dropped 7 bases and J dropped 8 bases, with 18 bases sitting between them. CDR3 sequence (DNA): TGTGCCAGCAATTCAAATAGTGGTGGCGATGAGCAGTTCTTC. Translating gives CASNSNSGGDEQFF.

The V gene is TRBV5-1, the J gene TRBJ1-1, with 8 bases matching TRBD1. This CDR3 contains 13 residues. The V segment lost 4 bases and the J segment 12 bases; nucleotides outside the gene matches: 11. CDR1 SGHRS and CDR2 YFSETQ come from the germline V gene. The CDR3 DNA sequence: TGCGCCAGCAGCACAGACAGGGGCCCATATCCTTTCTTT. It is translated as CASSTDRGPYPFF.

This chain joins TRBV6-6 and TRBJ1-6, with D uncertain. The CDR3 has 13 amino acids. Germline CDR1 and CDR2: MNHNY and SVGAGI (reference sequence). Trimming left V 0 bases short and J 6 bases short, with 3 bases between. CDR3 nucleotide sequence: TGTGCCAGCAGTTACTCGATTAATTCACCCCTCCACTTT. Its protein product is CASSYSINSPLHF.